This T cell receptor beta chain was documented in a study of blood T cell repertoires in COVID-19. The germline CDR1 and CDR2 sequences are SGHVS and FQNEAQ. The V end was cut by 4 bases, the J end by 2 bases, with 11 bases between. CDR3 length: 14 amino acids. For this clone: Distinct nucleotide sequences in the sample also encode this CDR3.

Clones were read by immunoSEQ multiplex PCR, and TCRdb kept only the in-frame ones, dropping some. In the table there are roughly 49,000 clones, about 63% of which are singletons. The sequence was obtained from a woman in her seventies with acute or convalescent COVID-19. Sequencing was carried out using peripheral blood. The J gene is TRBJ1-1, the V gene TRBV7-8; D is unclear. CDR3 DNA: TGTGCCAGCAGCTCCCGTACGGGTAACACTGAAGCTTTCTTT. It is translated as CASSSRTGNTEAFF.